The sequence of this T cell receptor (beta chain) was determined in a study of T-cell reconstitution after alpha-beta-depleted transplantation in children. With regard to this clonotype: Its specificity is unknown.

Points from the study as a whole: Several patients had high TCRbeta diversity at day 60; it came from surviving recipient T cells and thymic progenitors.

For TCRbeta, the library was prepared with unique molecular identifiers. TCRdb reprocessed the PCR reads with MiXCR, giving one entry per CDR3 protein. There are about 980,000 distinct CDR3 sequences in the sample; roughly 29% occur only once, and 28% lies in the top ten. The TCR comes from a boy under two years old who had a stem cell transplant for SCID, so the T cells may come from the graft donor. The specimen was PBMCs, mostly from graft donor cells, collected 360 days after TCRalphabeta/CD19-depleted stem cell transplant.

The CDR3 is CASSFTIRGDSGANVLTF. Here the CDR3 DNA reads TGTGCCAGCAGCTTCACTATCCGTGGGGACTCTGGGGCCAACGTCCTGACTTTC. This chain links TRBV11-2 with TRBJ2-6, with no clear D. This CDR3 comprises 18 residues. Germline V gene data show CDR1 as SGHAT and CDR2 as FQNNGV. Trimming took 3 bases from V and 0 from J, leaving 15 bases between them.